The clone carrying this T cell receptor beta chain was seen only a few times. No antigen is known for it. Germline V gives CDR1 SGHRS, CDR2 YFSETQ. This CDR3 is 15 amino acids long. V lost 0 bases and J lost 1, with 10 bases in between. These data belong to a study of spatial heterogeneity in lung cancer. Study details: A total of roughly 72 untreated early-stage non-small cell lung cancer patients served as donors. The study consistently detected more beta-chain than alpha-chain sequences.

Overall study findings and caveats: More often at tumor resection than at routine follow-up, ubiquitous expanded tumor TCRs were detected in the blood.

TCRdb called the 5' RACE reads again in MiXCR, with one record for every CDR3 protein. This table holds around 110,000 distinct CDR3 sequences, 12% found once. The time point here: blood at routine non-recurrence follow-up after resection. Without sorting, whole RNA was sequenced from tumor, nontumor lung or frozen PBMC. Sequencing was performed on PBMCs, taken at follow-up. The V gene is TRBV5-1, the J gene TRBJ1-1; tentatively, D is TRBD1 (5 bases). The TCR comes from a male donor with early-stage non-small cell lung cancer. The DNA for the CDR3 is TGCGCCAGCAGCTTGGAAGGGCAGGGGAACACTGAAGCTTTCTTT. Residues: CASSLEGQGNTEAFF. Variable domain in full (rest from reference TRBV5-1 and TRBJ1-1): KAGVTQTPRYLIKTRGQQVTLSCSPISGHRSVSWYQQTPGQGLQFLFEYFSETQRNKGNFPGRFSGRQFSNSRSEMNVSTLELGDSALYLCASSLEGQGNTEAFFGQGTRLTVV.